This T cell receptor beta chain was identified in a study of identifying expanded T cells in peripheral blood. Study-wide results and caveats: Across healthy donors, higher total template counts meant significantly greater roughly 2-week count variance. Differentially abundant clones: 0.95 to 1.5 between replicates, 16.4 at around 15 days, around 20 at four.

No infections or other immune events were documented during collection. Germline CDR1 is LNHDA and CDR2 is SQIVND (reference sequence). The CDR3 loop spans 14 amino acids. V lost 5 bases to trimming and J lost 5 bases; unmatched junction nucleotides: 9. Details on this clone: What it binds is not known.

The method was immunoSEQ multiplex PCR; TCRdb's version includes in-frame clones alone and lacks a portion of them. The profile shows about 78,000 clones, 70% to 90% of them singletons. The sequence was obtained from a person aged 18 to 70 in good health. V and J are TRBV19 and TRBJ2-7; 7 nucleotides match TRBD1. The sequencing sample was made of blood. The CDR3, as DNA: TGTGCCAGTAGTCCCTTGGGGACAGTCCACGAGCAGTACTTC. Translating gives CASSPLGTVHEQYF. Combining the CDR3 with reference TRBV19 and TRBJ2-7 gives the whole variable domain DGGITQSPKYLFRKEGQNVTLSCEQNLNHDAMYWYRQDPGQGLRLIYYSQIVNDFQKGDIAEGYSVSREKKESFPLTVTSAQKNPTAFYLCASSPLGTVHEQYFGPGTRLTVT.